Listed below are T cell receptor beta chains from one sample, sequenced in a study of CD8+ T cells in alopecia areata. Clones were read by immunoSEQ multiplex PCR, and TCRdb kept only the in-frame ones, dropping some. This table holds 200,000 to 250,000 clones, 50% to 60% found once. The sequencing here drew on CD4+ T cells sorted from blood, taken at week 0. The receptors here all came from a human donor with alopecia areata. CDR3s include the opening cysteine and the closing phenylalanine or tryptophan. The D gene is left open where the match is weak. A row's size may be missing; if present it is once, few, many or a size class.

CDR3 protein: CASTLSGQGTREQYF; CDR3 DNA: TGTGCCAGCACCCTAAGTGGACAGGGAACTCGGGAGCAGTACTTC; J gene: TRBJ2-7; clone size: -; V gene: TRBV6-5; D gene: TRBD1
CDR3 protein: CASSLGGRDRNYEQYF; CDR3 DNA: TGTGCCAGCAGCCTGGGGGGCCGGGACAGAAACTACGAGCAGTACTTC; J gene: TRBJ2-7; clone size: few; V gene: TRBV11-2; D gene: -
CDR3 protein: CAWSRRDTAFTDTQYF; CDR3 DNA: TGTGCCTGGAGTCGGCGGGACACTGCTTTCACAGATACGCAGTATTTT; J gene: TRBJ2-3; clone size: -; V gene: TRBV30; D gene: -
CDR3 protein: CSVRGNEQFF; CDR3 DNA: TGCAGCGTTAGAGGCAATGAGCAGTTCTTC; J gene: TRBJ2-1; clone size: few; V gene: TRBV29-1; D gene: -
CDR3 protein: CASSLMGSPTAPGYTF; CDR3 DNA: TGCGCCAGCAGCCTCATGGGATCACCAACGGCCCCTGGCTACACCTTC; J gene: TRBJ1-2; clone size: -; V gene: TRBV4-1; D gene: -
CDR3 protein: CSAEVFWETQYF; CDR3 DNA: TGCAGCGCCGAGGTGTTTTGGGAGACCCAGTACTTC; J gene: TRBJ2-5; clone size: few; V gene: TRBV29-1; D gene: -
CDR3 protein: CASSEYGGTQGVFEAFF; CDR3 DNA: TGTGCCAGCAGTGAATATGGGGGGACCCAGGGGGTTTTTGAAGCTTTCTTT; J gene: TRBJ1-1; clone size: -; V gene: TRBV25-1; D gene: TRBD1
CDR3 protein: CASSLALGYRQETQYF; CDR3 DNA: TGTGCCAGCAGCTTAGCGCTAGGCTATCGGCAAGAGACCCAGTACTTC; J gene: TRBJ2-5; clone size: -; V gene: TRBV7-9; D gene: -
CDR3 protein: CAWSTKSYNEQFF; CDR3 DNA: TGTGCCTGGAGCACTAAGTCCTACAATGAGCAGTTCTTC; J gene: TRBJ2-1; clone size: -; V gene: TRBV30; D gene: -
CDR3 protein: CASSWDTYNEQFF; CDR3 DNA: TGCGCCAGCAGCTGGGACACCTACAATGAGCAGTTCTTC; J gene: TRBJ2-1; clone size: -; V gene: TRBV4-1; D gene: -
CDR3 protein: CASSYLPGDWNQPQHF; CDR3 DNA: TGTGCCAGCAGTTACCTTCCCGGGGACTGGAATCAGCCCCAGCATTTT; J gene: TRBJ1-5; clone size: -; V gene: TRBV6-6; D gene: -
CDR3 protein: CASSMDRDYGYTF; CDR3 DNA: TGTGCCAGTAGTATGGACAGGGACTATGGCTACACCTTC; J gene: TRBJ1-2; clone size: -; V gene: TRBV19; D gene: TRBD1
CDR3 protein: CAWSIRTSGGGEQFF; CDR3 DNA: TGTGCCTGGAGTATTCGGACTAGCGGGGGTGGGGAGCAGTTCTTC; J gene: TRBJ2-1; clone size: -; V gene: TRBV30; D gene: TRBD2
CDR3 protein: CASSRLQETQYF; CDR3 DNA: TGTGCCAGCAGCCGACTGCAAGAGACCCAGTACTTC; J gene: TRBJ2-5; clone size: -; V gene: TRBV6-5; D gene: -
CDR3 protein: CASSIPSGTGTPPLHF; CDR3 DNA: TGTGCCAGTAGTATACCCTCCGGGACAGGGACACCACCCCTCCACTTT; J gene: TRBJ1-6; clone size: once; V gene: TRBV19; D gene: TRBD1
CDR3 protein: CASSPLGPLAVNEQFF; CDR3 DNA: TGCGCCAGCAGCCCCCTCGGTCCGCTAGCGGTCAATGAGCAGTTCTTC; J gene: TRBJ2-1; clone size: -; V gene: TRBV4-1; D gene: TRBD2
CDR3 protein: CSIRTLNTEAFF; CDR3 DNA: TGCAGCATAAGGACTTTGAACACTGAAGCTTTCTTT; J gene: TRBJ1-1; clone size: few; V gene: TRBV29-1; D gene: -
CDR3 protein: CASSEKALGNQPQHF; CDR3 DNA: TGTGCCAGCAGTGAAAAGGCCTTGGGGAATCAGCCCCAGCATTTT; J gene: TRBJ1-5; clone size: few; V gene: TRBV2; D gene: -
CDR3 protein: CATSALAGGQYF; CDR3 DNA: TGTGCCACATCCGCCCTGGCTGGGGGGCAGTATTTT; J gene: TRBJ2-3; clone size: -; V gene: TRBV15; D gene: -
CDR3 protein: CASSQTPVTQYF; CDR3 DNA: TGTGCCAGCAGCCAGACCCCAGTTACGCAGTATTTT; J gene: TRBJ2-3; clone size: -; V gene: TRBV5-6; D gene: -
CDR3 protein: CAWSVTLRGLRADTQYF; CDR3 DNA: TGTGCCTGGAGTGTAACTCTTCGAGGCTTGAGAGCAGATACGCAGTATTTT; J gene: TRBJ2-3; clone size: -; V gene: TRBV30; D gene: -
CDR3 protein: CASSLIQGNIQYF; CDR3 DNA: TGTGCCAGCAGCTTAATACAGGGAAACATTCAGTACTTC; J gene: TRBJ2-4; clone size: -; V gene: TRBV7-2; D gene: -
CDR3 protein: CSVEDPGTGGKETQYF; CDR3 DNA: TGCAGCGTTGAAGATCCGGGGACAGGGGGGAAAGAGACCCAGTACTTC; J gene: TRBJ2-5; clone size: few; V gene: TRBV29-1; D gene: TRBD1
CDR3 protein: CASSRTGTATDTQYF; CDR3 DNA: TGTGCCAGCAGTCGGACAGGGACTGCCACAGATACGCAGTATTTT; J gene: TRBJ2-3; clone size: -; V gene: TRBV7-2; D gene: TRBD1
CDR3 protein: CASSLQPGQFFVTQYF; CDR3 DNA: TGTGCCAGCAGTTTACAACCGGGACAATTTTTCGTTACGCAGTATTTT; J gene: TRBJ2-3; clone size: -; V gene: TRBV27; D gene: -
CDR3 protein: CASSLALYNEQFF; CDR3 DNA: TGTGCCAGCAGCCTAGCTCTCTACAATGAGCAGTTCTTC; J gene: TRBJ2-1; clone size: many; V gene: TRBV4-2; D gene: -
CDR3 protein: CASSSDEETQYF; CDR3 DNA: TGCGCCAGCAGCTCGGACGAAGAGACCCAGTACTTC; J gene: TRBJ2-5; clone size: -; V gene: TRBV5-1; D gene: -
CDR3 protein: CASSSSPGQGYEQYF; CDR3 DNA: TGTGCCAGCAGTTCCTCTCCGGGACAGGGGTACGAGCAGTACTTC; J gene: TRBJ2-7; clone size: -; V gene: TRBV6-5; D gene: TRBD1
CDR3 protein: CASSWTPSPDTQYF; CDR3 DNA: TGTGCCAGCAGCTGGACCCCTAGTCCAGATACGCAGTATTTT; J gene: TRBJ2-3; clone size: -; V gene: TRBV6-1; D gene: -
CDR3 protein: CAWSVTGGSGTQYF; CDR3 DNA: TGTGCCTGGAGTGTAACTGGGGGATCCGGGACCCAGTACTTC; J gene: TRBJ2-5; clone size: once; V gene: TRBV30; D gene: -
CDR3 protein: CAIRIQVGELFF; CDR3 DNA: TGTGCAATCAGGATTCAGGTCGGGGAGCTGTTTTTT; J gene: TRBJ2-2; clone size: -; V gene: TRBV7-9; D gene: -